The clone carrying this T cell receptor beta chain was counted a few times. The sample belongs to a study of blood T cell repertoires in COVID-19. Study-level information: Samples representing acute and convalescent COVID-19 were sourced from the United States, Italy and Spain. Sources were T cells, B-cell-depleted T cells, or PBMCs; the material itself was cDNA or gDNA.

Trimming cost V 7 bases and J 5 bases; bases outside gene matches: 9. Germline V lookup: CDR1 MNHNY, CDR2 SVGAGI (reference sequence). This CDR3 spans 16 amino acids. Authors' methods: Counts of nucleated cells, estimated from reference gene primer amplification, were obtained. Measured with immunoSEQ multiplex PCR; TCRdb has only the in-frame clones, and not every one. For V, J and clone size, that table is used; D and trimming come from the DNA. The table has about 310,000 clones, around 87% seen once. Sequencing was performed on peripheral blood. This chain joins TRBV6-6 and TRBJ2-2; 11 nucleotides align to TRBD1. The sequence came from a man aged 18 to 35 with active or convalescent COVID-19. CDR3 region: CASKDSDRGQTGELFF. The CDR3 bases are TGTGCCAGCAAGGACTCGGACAGGGGGCAAACCGGGGAGCTGTTTTTT.